This is a list of T cell receptor beta chains from one sample in a study of blood T cell repertoires in COVID-19. Repertoires were generated with immunoSEQ multiplex PCR, while TCRdb's copy carries only in-frame clones and drops some. The sample holds 300,000 to 350,000 clones, roughly nine tenths seen once. The source material was peripheral blood. Receptors were obtained from a man aged 18 to 29 with active or convalescent COVID-19. Each CDR3 is given with its conserved first and last residue. Fields, in order: V gene, J gene, D gene, clone size, CDR3 protein, CDR3 DNA. A D gene is named only where the DNA matches it firmly. Expanded clones are given a class, and other clones once, few, many or no size at all.

V gene: TRBV5-1; J gene: TRBJ2-7; D gene: TRBD1; clone size: -; CDR3 protein: CASRPRDRDPTSSYEQYF; CDR3 DNA: TGCGCCAGCAGGCCACGGGACAGGGATCCCACAAGCTCCTACGAGCAGTACTTC
V gene: TRBV10-2; J gene: TRBJ2-1; D gene: -; clone size: -; CDR3 protein: CASSDGHEQFF; CDR3 DNA: TGCGCCAGCAGTGATGGGCATGAGCAGTTCTTC
V gene: TRBV10-3; J gene: TRBJ2-7; D gene: -; clone size: -; CDR3 protein: CAIRSGYEQYF; CDR3 DNA: TGTGCCATCAGGTCCGGCTACGAGCAGTACTTC
V gene: TRBV7-2; J gene: TRBJ2-7; D gene: TRBD2; clone size: -; CDR3 protein: CASSLGRDGAYEQYF; CDR3 DNA: TGTGCCAGCAGTCTAGGGAGGGACGGAGCCTACGAGCAGTACTTC
V gene: TRBV6-5; J gene: TRBJ1-1; D gene: -; clone size: -; CDR3 protein: CASRISGIGDTEAFF; CDR3 DNA: TGTGCCAGCAGGATCTCAGGGATCGGAGACACTGAAGCTTTCTTT
V gene: TRBV7-9; J gene: TRBJ1-1; D gene: -; clone size: -; CDR3 protein: CASSLATNTEAFF; CDR3 DNA: TGTGCCAGCAGCTTGGCCACCAACACTGAAGCTTTCTTT
V gene: TRBV21-1; J gene: TRBJ1-2; D gene: -; clone size: -; CDR3 protein: CASTSGKGDGYGYTF; CDR3 DNA: TGTGCCAGCACCTCGGGGAAGGGAGACGGCTATGGCTACACCTTC
V gene: TRBV10-3; J gene: TRBJ2-7; D gene: -; clone size: -; CDR3 protein: CAIIEAKPYEQYF; CDR3 DNA: TGTGCCATCATTGAAGCCAAGCCCTACGAGCAGTACTTC
V gene: TRBV3-1/TRBV3-2; J gene: TRBJ2-7; D gene: -; clone size: -; CDR3 protein: CASSRTKRGKDSYEQYF; CDR3 DNA: TGTGCCAGCAGCCGAACGAAGAGAGGGAAGGACTCCTACGAGCAGTACTTC
V gene: TRBV4-1; J gene: TRBJ2-3; D gene: -; clone size: -; CDR3 protein: CASSQDTVLRTDTQYF; CDR3 DNA: TGCGCCAGCAGCCAAGATACGGTACTACGCACAGATACGCAGTATTTT
V gene: TRBV7-2; J gene: TRBJ2-7; D gene: -; clone size: -; CDR3 protein: CASSSRDSYEQYF; CDR3 DNA: TGTGCCAGCAGCTCCCGGGACTCCTACGAGCAGTACTTC
V gene: TRBV20-1; J gene: TRBJ1-5; D gene: -; clone size: -; CDR3 protein: CSASSGRVGGTQHF; CDR3 DNA: TGCAGTGCTAGTTCGGGCAGGGTCGGTGGGACCCAGCATTTT
V gene: TRBV24-1; J gene: TRBJ1-1; D gene: -; clone size: once; CDR3 protein: CATSAEAHTEAFF; CDR3 DNA: TGTGCCACCAGTGCTGAGGCCCACACTGAAGCTTTCTTT
V gene: TRBV28; J gene: TRBJ2-6; D gene: -; clone size: -; CDR3 protein: CASSLRGFGANVLTF; CDR3 DNA: TGTGCCAGCAGTTTAAGGGGGTTTGGGGCCAACGTCCTGACTTTC
V gene: TRBV7-2; J gene: TRBJ2-3; D gene: -; clone size: -; CDR3 protein: CASSRRISGTDTQYF; CDR3 DNA: TGTGCCAGCAGCCGGAGGATCAGTGGCACAGATACGCAGTATTTT
V gene: TRBV9; J gene: TRBJ1-1; D gene: TRBD1; clone size: -; CDR3 protein: CASSKPGGTEAFF; CDR3 DNA: TGTGCCAGCAGCAAGCCAGGGGGAACTGAAGCTTTCTTT
V gene: TRBV10-3; J gene: TRBJ1-2; D gene: TRBD1; clone size: -; CDR3 protein: CAISDVGQTNYGYTF; CDR3 DNA: TGTGCCATCAGTGATGTGGGACAGACGAACTATGGCTACACCTTC
V gene: TRBV7-2; J gene: TRBJ2-7; D gene: -; clone size: -; CDR3 protein: CASSFRLQSNEQYF; CDR3 DNA: TGTGCCAGCAGCTTTAGACTACAGTCGAACGAGCAGTACTTC
V gene: TRBV25-1; J gene: TRBJ2-5; D gene: TRBD2; clone size: -; CDR3 protein: CASSVTGLAGAYQETQYF; CDR3 DNA: TGTGCCAGTAGCGTCACGGGACTAGCGGGCGCTTACCAAGAGACCCAGTACTTC
V gene: TRBV27; J gene: TRBJ1-6; D gene: -; clone size: -; CDR3 protein: CASRTSTSSYNSPLHF; CDR3 DNA: TGTGCCAGCAGAACTTCTACGAGCTCCTATAATTCACCCCTCCACTTT
V gene: TRBV11-2; J gene: TRBJ1-5; D gene: -; clone size: -; CDR3 protein: CASSLGVTRTDSQQPQHF; CDR3 DNA: TGTGCCAGCAGCTTAGGTGTCACTAGGACGGACTCGCAACAGCCCCAGCATTTT
V gene: TRBV7-9; J gene: TRBJ2-5; D gene: -; clone size: -; CDR3 protein: CASTPQTEGETQYF; CDR3 DNA: TGTGCCAGCACCCCCCAGACAGAAGGAGAGACCCAGTACTTC
V gene: TRBV6-4; J gene: TRBJ2-1; D gene: TRBD2; clone size: -; CDR3 protein: CASSRKMTSGIAEQFF; CDR3 DNA: TGTGCCAGCAGTCGGAAAATGACTAGCGGGATAGCTGAGCAGTTCTTC
V gene: TRBV7-9; J gene: TRBJ1-1; D gene: -; clone size: -; CDR3 protein: CASSLGGTKARNTEAFF; CDR3 DNA: TGTGCCAGCAGCTTAGGGGGGACTAAGGCCCGAAATACTGAAGCTTTCTTT
V gene: TRBV5-8; J gene: TRBJ2-3; D gene: TRBD1; clone size: -; CDR3 protein: CASSSGTASTDTQYF; CDR3 DNA: TGTGCCAGCAGCTCCGGGACAGCTAGCACAGATACGCAGTATTTT
V gene: TRBV19; J gene: TRBJ1-5; D gene: -; clone size: -; CDR3 protein: CASSIRTGQPQHF; CDR3 DNA: TGTGCCAGTAGTATTAGAACGGGTCAGCCCCAGCATTTT
V gene: TRBV15; J gene: TRBJ2-7; D gene: TRBD1; clone size: -; CDR3 protein: CATSRTGGLYEQYF; CDR3 DNA: TGTGCCACCAGCAGGACAGGGGGTTTGTACGAGCAGTACTTC
V gene: TRBV2; J gene: TRBJ2-7; D gene: -; clone size: -; CDR3 protein: CASSDGATYEQYF; CDR3 DNA: TGTGCCAGCAGTGATGGGGCAACCTACGAGCAGTACTTC
V gene: TRBV6-6; J gene: TRBJ1-4; D gene: -; clone size: -; CDR3 protein: CASSRDEKLFF; CDR3 DNA: TGTGCCAGCAGCAGGGATGAAAAACTGTTTTTT
V gene: TRBV4-1; J gene: TRBJ2-1; D gene: -; clone size: -; CDR3 protein: CASGFGDEQFF; CDR3 DNA: TGCGCCAGCGGGTTCGGGGATGAGCAGTTCTTC
V gene: TRBV5-1; J gene: TRBJ2-7; D gene: TRBD1; clone size: -; CDR3 protein: CASKVDRGVSEQYF; CDR3 DNA: TGCGCCAGTAAAGTAGACAGGGGAGTCAGCGAGCAGTACTTC
V gene: TRBV18; J gene: TRBJ2-7; D gene: TRBD1; clone size: -; CDR3 protein: CASSPGTGAASYEQYF; CDR3 DNA: TGTGCCAGCTCACCGGGGACAGGGGCCGCCTCCTACGAGCAGTACTTC
V gene: TRBV10-3; J gene: TRBJ2-7; D gene: TRBD1; clone size: -; CDR3 protein: CATGTAYEQYF; CDR3 DNA: TGTGCCACCGGGACAGCCTACGAGCAGTACTTC
V gene: TRBV27; J gene: TRBJ1-1; D gene: -; clone size: -; CDR3 protein: CASRRQALNTEAFF; CDR3 DNA: TGTGCCAGCAGGCGACAGGCCCTGAACACTGAAGCTTTCTTT
V gene: TRBV6-2/TRBV6-3; J gene: TRBJ2-7; D gene: TRBD1; clone size: -; CDR3 protein: CASSIYRGIGYEQYF; CDR3 DNA: TGTGCCAGCAGTATATACAGGGGTATTGGCTACGAGCAGTACTTC
V gene: TRBV12-5; J gene: TRBJ1-2; D gene: TRBD1; clone size: -; CDR3 protein: CASARDSNYGYTF; CDR3 DNA: TGTGCTAGTGCCCGGGACAGTAACTATGGCTACACCTTC
V gene: TRBV7-8; J gene: TRBJ2-7; D gene: TRBD1; clone size: -; CDR3 protein: CASSLAGGAEQYF; CDR3 DNA: TGTGCCAGCAGCTTAGCAGGGGGCGCCGAGCAGTACTTC
V gene: TRBV7-9; J gene: TRBJ2-7; D gene: TRBD1; clone size: -; CDR3 protein: CASSLGDRGDYEQYF; CDR3 DNA: TGTGCCAGCAGCTTAGGAGACAGGGGAGACTACGAGCAGTACTTC
V gene: TRBV3-1/TRBV3-2; J gene: TRBJ1-1; D gene: TRBD1; clone size: -; CDR3 protein: CASSPGTGRSTEAFF; CDR3 DNA: TGTGCCAGCAGCCCTGGGACAGGGAGAAGCACTGAAGCTTTCTTT
V gene: TRBV7-2; J gene: TRBJ2-1; D gene: -; clone size: -; CDR3 protein: CASSLSRGRYNEQFF; CDR3 DNA: TGTGCCAGCAGCTTATCCCGCGGGCGTTACAATGAGCAGTTCTTC
V gene: TRBV23-1; J gene: TRBJ2-7; D gene: TRBD2; clone size: -; CDR3 protein: CASSPKRRGANSYEQYF; CDR3 DNA: TGCGCCAGCAGTCCAAAAAGGCGGGGGGCGAATTCCTACGAGCAGTACTTC
V gene: TRBV15; J gene: TRBJ2-2; D gene: TRBD1; clone size: -; CDR3 protein: CATSSGGQARAGELFF; CDR3 DNA: TGTGCCACCAGCAGTGGAGGACAGGCTAGGGCCGGGGAGCTGTTTTTT
V gene: TRBV15; J gene: TRBJ1-5; D gene: -; clone size: -; CDR3 protein: CATSTGYSNQPQHF; CDR3 DNA: TGTGCCACCAGCACAGGATATAGCAATCAGCCCCAGCATTTT
V gene: TRBV10-3; J gene: TRBJ2-7; D gene: TRBD1; clone size: -; CDR3 protein: CAISKQGAYEQYF; CDR3 DNA: TGTGCCATCAGTAAACAGGGGGCCTACGAGCAGTACTTC
V gene: TRBV7-8; J gene: TRBJ2-7; D gene: TRBD2; clone size: -; CDR3 protein: CASSDRLAGRNEQYF; CDR3 DNA: TGTGCCAGCAGCGACAGACTAGCGGGAAGGAACGAGCAGTACTTC